Listed here are 28 T cell receptor beta chains from one sample, sequenced in a study of cytomegalovirus exposure and HLA in healthy donors. TCRdb keeps only in-frame clones here, not all; method: immunoSEQ multiplex PCR. The sample lists around 250,000 clones, 90% occurring once. Sequenced material: PBMCs. The origin of the receptors is a young woman in good health and CMV-seronegative.

Points on this clone: The identical CDR3 is also encoded by other nucleotide sequences in the sample. This rearrangement joins TRBV7-2 to TRBJ2-7; no definite D call. Trimming shortened V by 2 bases and J by 2 bases, and 7 bases separated the two germline ends. CDR3 size: 13 residues. Germline CDR1 reads SGHTA; CDR2 reads FQGNSA. CDR3 in DNA: TGTGCCAGCAGCTTACAGGCTACCTACGAGCAGTACTTC. This codes for CASSLQATYEQYF.

This sequence joins TRBV6-5 and TRBJ2-7, with D perhaps matching TRBD2 (6 bases). Per the germline V gene, CDR1 is MNHEY and CDR2 is SVGAGI. This CDR3 is built from 15 residues. The V gene lost 0 bases and the J gene lost 3 bases, with 12 bases spanning the gap. The CDR3 loop is CASSYSMEGIYEQYF. Here the CDR3 DNA reads TGTGCCAGCAGTTACTCGATGGAGGGGATCTACGAGCAGTACTTC.

This chain joins TRBV18 and TRBJ2-5; 7 nucleotides align to TRBD1. V shed 6 bases and J 5 bases; nucleotides not matched to a gene: 9. The CDR3 length is 14 residues. Germline lookup yields CDR1 KGHSH and CDR2 LQKENI. CDR3 amino acids: CASSIGGGGETQYF. CDR3 nucleotide sequence: TGTGCCAGCTCCATAGGGGGCGGCGGGGAGACCCAGTACTTC.

V gene TRBV5-4 combines with J gene TRBJ1-1; 9 positions match TRBD1. This CDR3 region has 14 residues. Germline V gives CDR1 SGHNT, CDR2 YYREEE (reference sequence). J was trimmed by 6 bases and V by 4 bases; bases with no gene match: 7. The CDR3 region is CASSTQGAGAEAFF. The CDR3 DNA is TGTGCCAGCAGCACACAGGGGGCTGGCGCTGAAGCTTTCTTT.

V and J are TRBV6-5 and TRBJ2-5, with 7 positions matching TRBD2. V was pared by 2 bases and J by 2 bases, with 8 bases of the junction left unmatched. CDR1 is MNHEY, CDR2 SVGAGI, per germline. This CDR3 contains 16 residues. CDR3 region: CASSYGPGLTQETQYF. For the CDR3, the DNA is TGTGCCAGCAGTTACGGACCGGGACTAACACAAGAGACCCAGTACTTC.

The J gene is TRBJ2-2, the V gene TRBV6-4, with TRBD2 matching 12 bases. Germline-derived CDR1 and CDR2 are MRHNA and SNTAGT. This CDR3 has 17 amino acids. V shed 2 bases, J shed 4 bases, and the junction held 5 bases outside the gene matches. The CDR3 sequence is CASSDTGLAGSTGELFF. The CDR3 DNA follows: TGTGCCAGCAGTGACACTGGACTAGCGGGGAGCACCGGGGAGCTGTTTTTT.

On this clone: Other DNA sequences in the same sample also yield this CDR3. The chain carries TRBV7-9 and TRBJ1-1; possibly TRBD1 for D (6 bases). This CDR3 has 14 residues. Trimming removed 1 base from V and 1 base from J, with 7 bases in between. CDR1 is SEHNR and CDR2 is FQNEAQ in the germline V gene (reference sequence). CDR3 nucleotide sequence: TGTGCCAGCAGCTTAGTACAGGGGAACACTGAAGCTTTCTTT. It specifies CASSLVQGNTEAFF.

The gene calls are TRBV5-1 and TRBJ2-7; 9 bases fit TRBD1. The CDR3 extends over 14 amino acids. Germline CDR1 and CDR2: SGHRS and YFSETQ. Trimming at V came to 2 bases and at J to 3 bases, leaving 3 bases not matched to a gene. This CDR3 reads CASSLGQGIYEQYF. DNA for the CDR3: TGCGCCAGCAGCTTAGGACAGGGGATCTACGAGCAGTACTTC.

The chain couples TRBV5-1 to TRBJ2-7, with TRBD1 matching over 8 bases. V gave up 0 bases and J gave up 2 bases; unmatched junction bases: 4. The CDR3 loop spans 15 amino acids. Germline values: CDR1 SGHRS, CDR2 YFSETQ. The CDR3 region is CASSLDRGVAYEQYV. For the CDR3, the DNA is TGCGCCAGCAGCTTGGACAGGGGGGTTGCCTACGAGCAGTACGTC.

This clone was seen just once. The gene calls are TRBV5-1 and TRBJ1-2; tentatively, D is TRBD1 (5 bases). Germline CDR1 reads SGHRS; CDR2 reads YFSETQ. The CDR3 sequence is 18 residues long. V lost 0 bases and J 6 bases, leaving 24 bases between the germline ends. CDR3 protein: CASSLVGDTGAGGDGYTF. Here the CDR3 DNA reads TGCGCCAGCAGCTTGGTGGGCGACACAGGAGCAGGTGGGGATGGCTACACCTTC.

The V gene is TRBV4-1, the J gene TRBJ1-1; 8 nucleotides line up with TRBD1. Germline values: CDR1 MGHRA, CDR2 YSYEKL. The CDR3 has 18 amino acids. With V trimmed by 0 bases and J by 0 bases, 9 bases remained unmatched. CDR3 nucleotides: TGCGCCAGCAGCCAAGATAGTACAGGGGGATTTGTGAACACTGAAGCTTTCTTT. This sequence encodes CASSQDSTGGFVNTEAFF.

This clone was seen at least ten times. This chain connects TRBV28 to TRBJ1-6; tentative D call: TRBD1 (6 bases). CDR3 length: 14 amino acids. Looked up from germline, CDR1 is MDHEN and CDR2 is SYDVKM. Trimming left V 7 bases short and J 4 bases short, with 11 bases between. In DNA form, the CDR3 reads TGTGCCAGCAAATCACAGGGATATAATTCACCCCTCCACTTT. Protein: CASKSQGYNSPLHF.

This chain links TRBV9 with TRBJ1-6, with 7 bases lining up with TRBD1. Germline-derived CDR1 and CDR2 are SGDLS and YYNGEE. Trimming took 5 bases from V and 5 from J; bases not matched to a gene: 7. CDR3 length: 15 residues. The CDR3 DNA sequence: TGTGCCAGCAGACCGGGACAGAACCATAATTCACCCCTCCACTTT. Translated, it gives CASRPGQNHNSPLHF.

Of note for this clone: Since a much larger clone is just one base distant, this may be a read error. V and J are TRBV6-4 and TRBJ2-1; 15 bases match TRBD2. Trimming removed 4 bases from V and 6 bases from J; junction bases left unmatched: 1. The CDR3 has 15 amino acids. Per germline, CDR1 MRHNA and CDR2 SNTAGT. The CDR3 here is CASSGTSGGANEQFF. The CDR3 DNA is TGTGCCAGCAGTGGGACTAGCGGGGGGGCCAATGAGCAGTTCTTC.

The V and J genes are TRBV5-6 and TRBJ2-3; the D gene is possibly TRBD1 (6 bases). The CDR3 has 18 amino acids. Germline V gene data show CDR1 as SGHDT and CDR2 as YYEEEE. The V end was cut by 3 bases, the J end by 3 bases, with 23 bases between. The CDR3 reads CASSSPGRAGVWTDTQYF. DNA of the CDR3: TGTGCCAGCAGCTCCCCCGGTCGCGCAGGGGTTTGGACAGATACGCAGTATTTT. The entire variable domain, with the rest obtained from reference TRBV5-6 and TRBJ2-3, is as follows: DAGVTQSPTHLIKTRGQQVTLRCSPKSGHDTVSWYQQALGQGPQFIFQYYEEEERQRGNFPDRFSGHQFPNYSSELNVNALLLGDSALYLCASSSPGRAGVWTDTQYFGPGTRLTVL.

About this clone itself: The same CDR3 can be traced to other DNA sequences in this sample. The DNA of the CDR3 is TGTGCCAGCTCACCGCTAGCGGAGAACACCGGGGAGCTGTTTTTT. It encodes CASSPLAENTGELFF. This sequence joins TRBV18 and TRBJ2-2, with 7 bases matching TRBD2. Germline loops: CDR1 KGHSH, CDR2 LQKENI. The CDR3 contains 15 residues. V trimming: 3 bases; J trimming: 1 base; junction bases outside the gene matches: 2.

The genes are TRBV29-1 and TRBJ1-2, with D perhaps TRBD1 (5 bases). Germline V gene data show CDR1 as SQVTM and CDR2 as ANQGSEA. Trimming took 4 bases from V and 4 from J, leaving 7 bases between them. CDR3 length equals 11 residues. CDR3 nucleotides: TGCAGCGTTGTAAGGGGCTATGGCTACACCTTC. Its translation is CSVVRGYGYTF.

The V gene is TRBV19, the J gene TRBJ1-5; D unresolved. Germline assignment: CDR1 LNHDA and CDR2 SQIVND (reference sequence). The CDR3 runs to 15 residues. V was cut by 7 bases and J by 3 bases, with 16 bases left in between. CDR3 DNA sequence: TGTGCCAGTAACGGGTTGAGTGGCTACAATCAGCCCCAGCATTTT. Amino acid sequence: CASNGLSGYNQPQHF.

The V and J genes are TRBV6-6 and TRBJ2-7; D may be TRBD2 (5 bases). Germline V CDR1 and CDR2: MNHNY, SVGAGI (reference sequence). CDR3 size: 14 residues. V was trimmed by 2 bases and J by 4 bases, leaving 12 bases between them. The chain's CDR3 is CASSYTGNLYEQYF. The CDR3 nucleotides are TGTGCCAGCAGTTACACCGGGAACCTATACGAGCAGTACTTC.

V usage is TRBV19 and J usage is TRBJ1-5; D not resolved. CDR3 length: 13 residues. The germline V gene encodes CDR1 LNHDA and CDR2 SQIVND (reference sequence). V lost 6 bases, J lost 7 bases, and 13 bases lay in between. The CDR3 sequence is CASSTAMGQPQHF. DNA for the CDR3: TGTGCCAGTAGCACAGCTATGGGCCAGCCCCAGCATTTT. The full variable domain, its missing parts supplied by reference TRBV19 and TRBJ1-5, is DGGITQSPKYLFRKEGQNVTLSCEQNLNHDAMYWYRQDPGQGLRLIYYSQIVNDFQKGDIAEGYSVSREKKESFPLTVTSAQKNPTAFYLCASSTAMGQPQHFGDGTRLSIL.

This rearrangement joins TRBV6-5 to TRBJ2-7; a possible D gene is TRBD1 (6 bases). This CDR3 contains 12 residues. V gave up 11 bases and J gave up 9 bases, with 20 bases separating them. Germline CDR1 is MNHEY and CDR2 is SVGAGI. For the CDR3, the DNA is TGTGCCTACCACAGGGTTTTGGTGGGGCAGTACGTC. It translates to CAYHRVLVGQYV.

This clone was detected only once. The chain joins TRBV10-3 to TRBJ1-5; 9 positions match TRBD1. There are 17 residues in the CDR3. Germline V gives CDR1 ENHRY, CDR2 SYGVKD. V lost 6 bases, J lost 0 bases, and 9 bases stayed unmatched. The CDR3 bases are TGTGCCATCAGCCCCGGGACAGGGATTAATAGCAATCAGCCCCAGCATTTT. Amino acid sequence: CAISPGTGINSNQPQHF.

V is TRBV28 and J is TRBJ1-3; possible D gene TRBD1, 5 bases. Between the trimmed V and J ends, which lost 5 bases and 0 bases, there was a span of 20 bases. The CDR3 length is 18 residues. CDR1 and CDR2 from the germline V gene are MDHEN and SYDVKM. CDR3 in amino acids: CASSPPSPGIHSGNTIYF. The CDR3 nucleotides are TGTGCCAGCAGTCCACCCTCCCCAGGGATCCACTCTGGAAACACCATATATTTT.

The rearrangement links TRBV27 to TRBJ1-6; D uncertain. Germline-derived CDR1 and CDR2 are MNHEY and SMNVEV (reference sequence). CDR3 length: 17 residues. The V end was cut by 5 bases, the J end by 7 bases, with 21 bases between. The CDR3 DNA is TGTGCCAGCAGTCGCTCCACTATAGGACGGGGAAATTCACCCCTCCACTTT. Translation: CASSRSTIGRGNSPLHF.

This clone showed up just a few times. The V and J genes are TRBV7-9 and TRBJ2-2, with 7 positions matching TRBD2. Germline V gene data show CDR1 as SEHNR and CDR2 as FQNEAQ (reference sequence). This CDR3 contains 17 residues. J lost 2 bases, V lost 6 bases, and 12 bases had no gene match. Here the CDR3 reads CASSYTASGENTGELFF. For the CDR3, the DNA is TGTGCCAGCAGTTACACAGCAAGCGGGGAAAACACCGGGGAGCTGTTTTTT.

The rearrangement links TRBV7-9 to TRBJ2-7; TRBD1 is a possible D gene (6 bases). CDR1 SEHNR and CDR2 FQNEAQ come from the germline V gene (reference sequence). This CDR3 region has 14 residues. V lost 3 bases, J lost 0 bases, and 9 bases lay in between. The CDR3 here is CASSLDRSSYEQYF. CDR3 coding DNA: TGTGCCAGCAGCTTGGACAGAAGCTCCTACGAGCAGTACTTC. The whole variable domain, filled in from reference TRBV7-9 and TRBJ2-7, reads DTGVSQNPRHKITKRGQNVTFRCDPISEHNRLYWYRQTLGQGPEFLTYFQNEAQLEKSRLLSDRFSAERPKGSFSTLEIQRTEQGDSAMYLCASSLDRSSYEQYFGPGTRLTVT.

The chain couples TRBV5-1 to TRBJ2-3; TRBD2 matches at 8 bases. Germline CDR1 and CDR2: SGHRS and YFSETQ. The ends lost 1 base at V and 0 bases at J; junction bases unmatched: 4. The CDR3 length is 16 residues. CDR3 region: CASSLWIAGSTDTQYF. CDR3 coding DNA: TGCGCCAGCAGCTTGTGGATAGCGGGGAGCACAGATACGCAGTATTTT.

V and J are TRBV9 and TRBJ2-3; 13 bases fit TRBD2. Trimming cost V 0 bases and J 2 bases; bases outside gene matches: 3. The germline V gene has CDR1 SGDLS and CDR2 YYNGEE. The CDR3 extends over 17 amino acids. CDR3 sequence (DNA): TGTGCCAGCAGCGTAGCACTAGCGGGGGGGTTCACAGATACGCAGTATTTT. This gives the protein CASSVALAGGFTDTQYF.